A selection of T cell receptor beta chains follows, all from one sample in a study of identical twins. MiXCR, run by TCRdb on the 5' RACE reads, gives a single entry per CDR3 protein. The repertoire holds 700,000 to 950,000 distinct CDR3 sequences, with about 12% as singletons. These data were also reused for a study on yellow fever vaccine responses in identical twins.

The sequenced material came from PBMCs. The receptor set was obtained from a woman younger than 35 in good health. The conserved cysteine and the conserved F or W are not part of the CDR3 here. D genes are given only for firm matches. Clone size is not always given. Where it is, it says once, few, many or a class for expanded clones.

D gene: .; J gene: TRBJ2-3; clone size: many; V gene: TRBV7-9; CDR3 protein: ASSGGTPGSTQY
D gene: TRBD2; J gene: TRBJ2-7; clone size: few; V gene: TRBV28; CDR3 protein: ASSLGLGAGGAYEQY
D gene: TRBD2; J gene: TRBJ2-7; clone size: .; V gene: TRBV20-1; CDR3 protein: SASSNKVGTRGYEQY
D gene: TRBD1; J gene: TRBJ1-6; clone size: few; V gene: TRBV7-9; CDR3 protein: ASSLRTGGGSPLH
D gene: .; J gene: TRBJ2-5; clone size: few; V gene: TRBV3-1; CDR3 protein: ASSRDRDNQETQY
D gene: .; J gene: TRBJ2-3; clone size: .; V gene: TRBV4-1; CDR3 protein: ASSQEIAVGTDTQY
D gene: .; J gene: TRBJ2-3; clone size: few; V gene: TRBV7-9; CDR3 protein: ASSLVPQGGTDTQY
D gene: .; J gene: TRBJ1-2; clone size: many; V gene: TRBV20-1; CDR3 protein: SALVPLVAGYT
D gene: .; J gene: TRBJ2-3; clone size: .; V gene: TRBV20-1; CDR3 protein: SARVGGDADTQY
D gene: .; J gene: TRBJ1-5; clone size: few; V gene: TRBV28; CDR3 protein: ASSPRGGSGNQPQH
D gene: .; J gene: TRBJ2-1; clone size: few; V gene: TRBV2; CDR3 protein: ASSETVTTYNEQF
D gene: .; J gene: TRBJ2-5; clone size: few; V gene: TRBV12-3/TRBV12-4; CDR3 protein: ASSLAVTKETQY
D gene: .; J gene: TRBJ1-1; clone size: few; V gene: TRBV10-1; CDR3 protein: ASSEDRGKNTEAF
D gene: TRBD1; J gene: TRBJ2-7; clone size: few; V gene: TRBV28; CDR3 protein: ASSLTGGRYEQY
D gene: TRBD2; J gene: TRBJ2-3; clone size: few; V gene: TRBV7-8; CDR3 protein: ATRTFVAGPRFHDTQY
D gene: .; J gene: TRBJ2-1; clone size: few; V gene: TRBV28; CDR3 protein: ASRWGYEQF
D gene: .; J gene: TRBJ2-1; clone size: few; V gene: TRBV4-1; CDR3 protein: ASSQDLGASAYNEQF
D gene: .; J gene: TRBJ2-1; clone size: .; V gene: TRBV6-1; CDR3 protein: ASSSTPSPRDEQF
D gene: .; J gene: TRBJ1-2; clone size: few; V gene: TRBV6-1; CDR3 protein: ASSRSGLGDGYT
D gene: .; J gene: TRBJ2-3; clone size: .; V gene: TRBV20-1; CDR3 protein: SARPDIGRGSDTQY
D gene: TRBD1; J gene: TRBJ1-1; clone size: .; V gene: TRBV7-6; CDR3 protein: ASSLQGAGHQNTEAF
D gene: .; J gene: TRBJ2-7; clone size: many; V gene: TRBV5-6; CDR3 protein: ASSFGGDEQY
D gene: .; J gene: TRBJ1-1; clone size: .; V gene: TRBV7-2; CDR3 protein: ASSYRDGGFEAF
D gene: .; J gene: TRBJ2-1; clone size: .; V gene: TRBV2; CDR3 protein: ASKETSYNEQF
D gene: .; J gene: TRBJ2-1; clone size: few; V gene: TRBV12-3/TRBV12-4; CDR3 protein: ASSYGHSYNEQF
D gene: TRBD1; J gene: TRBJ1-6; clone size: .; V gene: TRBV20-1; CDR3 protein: SASGTAVSPLH
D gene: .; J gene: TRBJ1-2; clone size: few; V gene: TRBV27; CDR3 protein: ARRPTGSDGYT
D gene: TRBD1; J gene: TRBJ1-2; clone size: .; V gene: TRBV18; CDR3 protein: ASSPDRGVNYGYT
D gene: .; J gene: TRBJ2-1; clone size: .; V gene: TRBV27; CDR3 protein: ASSYTFGGHNEQF
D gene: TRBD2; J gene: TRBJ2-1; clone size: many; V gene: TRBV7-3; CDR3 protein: ASSLIAGVSYNEQF
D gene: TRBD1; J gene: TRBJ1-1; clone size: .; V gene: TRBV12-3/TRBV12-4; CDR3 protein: ASSYGRTGNTEAF
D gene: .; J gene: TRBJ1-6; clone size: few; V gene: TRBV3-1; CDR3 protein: ASRRAGDSPLH
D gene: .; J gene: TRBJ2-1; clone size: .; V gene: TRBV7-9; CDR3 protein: ASSRPSRAYNEQF
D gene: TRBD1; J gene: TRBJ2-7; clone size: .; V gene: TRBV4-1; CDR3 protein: ASSQADRGSSYEQY
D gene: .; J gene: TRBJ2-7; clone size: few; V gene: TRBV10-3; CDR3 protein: AISLTGAKTTYEQY
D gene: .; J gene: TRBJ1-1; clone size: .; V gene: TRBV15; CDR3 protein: ATGRANTEAF
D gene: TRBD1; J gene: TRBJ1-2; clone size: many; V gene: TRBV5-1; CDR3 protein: ASSPGQAYGYT
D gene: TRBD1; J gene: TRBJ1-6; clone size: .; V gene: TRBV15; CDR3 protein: ATSWGQGQSPLH
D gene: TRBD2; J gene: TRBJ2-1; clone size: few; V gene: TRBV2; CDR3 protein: ASSGGGVYNEQF
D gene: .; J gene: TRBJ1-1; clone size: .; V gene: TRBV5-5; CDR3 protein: AGSRAGVFTEAF
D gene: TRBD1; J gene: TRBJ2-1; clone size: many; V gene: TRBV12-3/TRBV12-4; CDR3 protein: ASSKGQGAGNEQF
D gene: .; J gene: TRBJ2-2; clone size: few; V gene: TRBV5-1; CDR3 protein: ASSEGRGGTGELF